This T cell receptor (beta chain) was recovered during a study of cytomegalovirus exposure and HLA in healthy donors. Study outcomes and limitations: Most TCR sequences were rare, but some public TCRs occurred in many donors.

As to this clone: Its antigen is not known.

Sampled while nominally healthy, donors likely had unrecorded immune exposures. 13 Jbeta primers and 60 Vbeta primers were used for the PCR. Assay: immunoSEQ multiplex PCR; the TCRdb copy retains only in-frame clones and omits some. The sample comprises 130,000 or so clones, around 8.5% of which are singletons, and less than 7% rests with the top ten. The sequence was obtained from a man in his forties in good health and CMV-seronegative. Source material: PBMCs.

CDR3 sequence reads: CASSPTGAYQETQYF. Written as DNA, the CDR3 is TGTGCCAGCAGCCCGACAGGGGCCTACCAAGAGACCCAGTACTTC. The V gene is TRBV9, the J gene TRBJ2-5; 8 bases are shared with TRBD1. Germline lookup yields CDR1 SGDLS and CDR2 YYNGEE. After removal of 4 bases from V and 0 bases from J, the junction contained 5 bases not matched to a gene. The CDR3 sequence is 15 residues long. The full variable domain, its missing parts supplied by reference TRBV9 and TRBJ2-5, is DSGVTQTPKHLITATGQRVTLRCSPRSGDLSVYWYQQSLDQGLQFLIQYYNGEERAKGNILERFSAQQFPDLHSELNLSSLELGDSALYFCASSPTGAYQETQYFGPGTRLLVL.